This note documents a single T cell receptor (beta chain) sequence. Isolated RNA was reverse transcribed in full, so expressed TCRB transcripts were sequenced. Each stem cell-like memory T cell sample yielded 1 million or so reads on average. Clones were sequenced by immunoSEQ multiplex PCR, and TCRdb holds only the in-frame ones, with some missing. The data hold some 19,000 clones, with approximately 50% observed a single time. These data come from a study of beta chain features in type 1 diabetes. V trimming: 7 bases; J trimming: 10 bases; junction bases outside the gene matches: 19. CDR1 MDHEN and CDR2 SYDVKM come from the germline V gene. This CDR3 has 17 residues.

This TCR derives from a man between 18 and 29 years old in good health. The rearrangement joins TRBV28 to TRBJ2-2; 9 nucleotides agree with TRBD1. Sequencing input: stem cell memory CD4+ T cells from blood. The CDR3 here is CASTSVGTGPNTKELFF. The CDR3 DNA is TGTGCCAGCACCAGCGTCGGGACAGGGCCGAACACCAAGGAGCTGTTTTTT.